Below, 24 T cell receptor beta chains from the same sample are listed, as sequenced in a study of blood T cells in healthy people across ages. A sample-barcoded 5' primer and a J-beta primer mix were used in a second PCR of roughly 7 to 11 cycles. Each CDR3 protein gets one entry after TCRdb re-called the 5' RACE reads with MiXCR. The sample consists of around 870,000 distinct CDR3 sequences, more than 25% of them appearing once. Sequencing was carried out using blood. These receptors were taken from an elderly woman in good health.

In this sample, this clonotype turned up many times. The rearrangement joins TRBV11-2 to TRBJ2-1, with 8 bases identical to TRBD2. The length of the CDR3 is 18 residues. The germline gives CDR1 SGHAT, CDR2 FQNNGV. V was clipped by 1 base and J by 2 bases; unmatched bases: 10. CDR3 protein: CASSLGPQERGPYNEQFF. The CDR3 DNA reads as TGTGCCAGCAGCTTAGGTCCACAGGAGCGGGGGCCCTACAATGAGCAGTTCTTC.

V gene TRBV5-1 combines with J gene TRBJ1-2; D is unresolved. There are 16 residues in the CDR3. Between the trimmed V and J ends, which lost 2 bases and 0 bases, there was a span of 14 bases. The germline gives CDR1 SGHRS, CDR2 YFSETQ. This chain's CDR3 is CASSFGYGSANYGYTF. Here the CDR3 DNA reads TGCGCCAGCAGCTTTGGGTACGGCAGTGCTAACTATGGCTACACCTTC. Full variable domain (remainder filled in from reference TRBV5-1 and TRBJ1-2): KAGVTQTPRYLIKTRGQQVTLSCSPISGHRSVSWYQQTPGQGLQFLFEYFSETQRNKGNFPGRFSGRQFSNSRSEMNVSTLELGDSALYLCASSFGYGSANYGYTFGSGTRLTVV.

This clonotype has a count of ten or more. The genes are TRBV7-2 and TRBJ2-6; D uncertain. Trimming removed 1 base at V and 0 bases at J, with 7 bases between. CDR1 is SGHTA and CDR2 is FQGNSA in the germline V gene. The CDR3 runs to 16 residues. The CDR3 nucleotides are TGTGCCAGCAGCTTAGAGGTCCTCTCTGGGGCCAACGTCCTGACTTTC. This codes for CASSLEVLSGANVLTF.

This clonotype occurred many times. The J gene is TRBJ2-4, the V gene TRBV2; no clear D. This CDR3 comprises 13 residues. The germline V gene has CDR1 SNHLY and CDR2 FYNNEI. V was shortened by 5 bases and J by 4 bases, with 9 bases between the two germline ends. DNA for the CDR3: TGTGCCAGCAGTTTCCAGGAGAAAAACATTCAGTACTTC. Translated: CASSFQEKNIQYF. The full variable domain, completed using reference TRBV2 and TRBJ2-4, is EPEVTQTPSHQVTQMGQEVILRCVPISNHLYFYWYRQILGQKVEFLVSFYNNEISEKSEIFDDQFSVERPDGSNFTLKIRSTKLEDSAMYFCASSFQEKNIQYFGAGTRLSVL.

This clonotype has only a few counts. The rearrangement joins TRBV20-1 to TRBJ2-3; D remains unclear. This CDR3 contains 16 residues. The germline V and J ends were trimmed by 0 bases and 1 base, with 14 bases remaining between them. Germline values: CDR1 DFQATT, CDR2 SNEGSKA (reference sequence). This CDR3 is CSARDRGHGRTDTQYF. Written as DNA, the CDR3 is TGCAGTGCTAGAGATCGCGGCCACGGACGCACAGATACGCAGTATTTT.

This clonotype showed up just a few times. A read error may explain this, as a much larger clone is one base away. The chain recombines TRBV12-3 or TRBV12-4 with TRBJ2-3; perhaps D is TRBD1 or TRBD2 (6 bases each). CDR3 length: 15 residues. The CDR3 sequence: CASSLRGPRTDTEYF. CDR3 DNA: TGTGCCAGCAGTCTTCGGGGGCCTCGCACAGATACGGAGTATTTT.

V and J are TRBV7-2 and TRBJ1-2; TRBD1 might be the D (6 bases). V dropped 3 bases and J dropped 3 bases, with 20 bases sitting between them. This CDR3 is built from 17 residues. Germline loops: CDR1 SGHTA, CDR2 FQGNSA. In DNA, the CDR3 is TGTGCCAGCAGCTTTTCCACTACAGGGTACCGGGACTATGGCTACACCTTC. It specifies CASSFSTTGYRDYGYTF. Based on the CDR3 plus reference TRBV7-2 and TRBJ1-2, the full variable domain is GAGVSQSPSNKVTEKGKDVELRCDPISGHTALYWYRQSLGQGLEFLIYFQGNSAPDKSGLPSDRFSAERTGGSVSTLTIQRTQQEDSAVYLCASSFSTTGYRDYGYTFGSGTRLTVV.

Comments on this clonotype: One base away lies a much larger clone, so this may be a sequencing read error. V usage is TRBV5-6 and J usage is TRBJ2-3; TRBD2 matches 7 bases. Per germline, CDR1 SGHDT and CDR2 YYEEEE. Trimming took 4 bases from V and 2 from J; bases not matched to a gene: 4. The CDR3 spans 14 residues. The CDR3, as DNA: TGTGCCAGCAGCCACGGGGGGTCCACAGATACGCAGTATTTT. Translated: CASSHGGSTDTQYF.

Notes on this clonotype: This may be a read error, as it is one base from a much larger clone. The gene calls are TRBV7-9 and TRBJ1-2; D gene unclear. With 1 base removed from V and 4 bases from J, the gap between germline ends came to 13 bases. Looked up from germline, CDR1 is SEHNR and CDR2 is FQNEAQ (reference sequence). This CDR3 has 15 residues. The CDR3 nucleotides are TGTGCCAGCAGCTTAGAGGTTTCGGACTTCTATGGCTACACCTTC. Protein: CASSLEVSDFYGYTF.

A note on this clonotype: Being one base from a much bigger clone, this may be a read error. The chain combines TRBV28 with TRBJ2-7, with 9 bases lining up with TRBD2. This CDR3 is 14 amino acids long. The germline gives CDR1 MDHEN, CDR2 SYDVKM. Written as DNA, the CDR3 is TGTGCCGGCAGCCGGGCGGGGGGGCGCGACGAGCAGTACTTC. This translates into CAGSRAGGRDEQYF.

This clonotype was seen many times. The chain couples TRBV29-1 to TRBJ1-6, with 11 bases identical to TRBD1. The germline V gene encodes CDR1 SQVTM and CDR2 ANQGSEA. The CDR3 runs to 15 residues. Unmatched junction bases numbered 7, after V lost 2 bases and J lost 10 bases. The chain's CDR3 is CSVEWTGGWGSPLHF. The CDR3, as DNA: TGCAGCGTTGAATGGACAGGGGGCTGGGGGTCACCCCTCCACTTT.

This clonotype appeared many times. The chain carries TRBV6-2 or TRBV6-3 and TRBJ2-1; 10 nucleotides align to TRBD1. The CDR3 consists of 14 residues. V lost 6 bases and J lost 9; bases outside the gene matches: 8. The germline CDR1 and CDR2 sequences are MNHEY and SVGEGT. The CDR3 loop reads CASRGTGAGGEQFF. Written as DNA, the CDR3 is TGTGCCAGCAGGGGGACAGGGGCCGGTGGTGAGCAGTTCTTC.

This clonotype has a handful of counts. An end of the junction differs from the germline gene, which may be a read error. The gene calls are TRBV20-1 and TRBJ2-3; D is uncertain. The length of the CDR3 is 11 residues. CDR1 and CDR2 from the germline V gene are DFQATT and SNEGSKA (reference sequence). The CDR3 DNA follows: TGCAGGGCTAGAGATAAGAATACGCAGTATTTT. As protein: CRARDKNTQYF.

Ten or more counts support this clonotype. This rearrangement joins TRBV9 to TRBJ2-1; 10 bases map to TRBD2. The J segment lost 9 bases and the V segment lost 0 bases, leaving 9 bases of the junction unmatched. CDR3 length equals 16 residues. From germline, CDR1 is SGDLS and CDR2 YYNGEE. CDR3 nucleotides: TGTGCCAGCAGCGTAGGGCTAGCGGGGGCTGCAGGTGAGCAGTTCTTC. Translated: CASSVGLAGAAGEQFF.

This clonotype was counted ten times or more. V is TRBV11-2 and J is TRBJ2-6; 7 nucleotides agree with TRBD1. Trimming cost V 6 bases and J 0 bases; bases outside gene matches: 11. The V gene's germline CDR1 is SGHAT and CDR2 FQNNGV. CDR3 length: 18 amino acids. The CDR3, as DNA: TGTGCCAGCAGACAACCGGGACAGTCCTACTCTGGGGCCAACGTCCTGACTTTC. Encoded protein: CASRQPGQSYSGANVLTF.

This clonotype was seen more than once but under ten times. This may be a read error: a much more frequent sequence differs by one nucleotide. The V and J genes are TRBV20-1 and TRBJ2-3; tentatively, D is TRBD1 or TRBD2 (5 bases each). The CDR3 runs 14 residues. Germline-derived CDR1 and CDR2 are DFQATT and SNEGSKA (reference sequence). CDR3 in amino acids: CSARGGVGADAQYF. The CDR3 coding sequence is TGCAGTGCTAGAGGGGGAGTTGGGGCAGATGCGCAGTATTTT.

This clonotype was detected a few times. This rearrangement joins TRBV20-1 to TRBJ1-1, with a tentative D call TRBD1 (6 bases). The CDR3 loop spans 16 amino acids. Germline V gene data show CDR1 as DFQATT and CDR2 as SNEGSKA (reference sequence). The V gene lost 2 bases and the J gene lost 10 bases, with 26 bases spanning the gap. The CDR3 sequence: CSARSLGNQGRGGAFF. As DNA, the CDR3 is TGCAGTGCTAGATCCCTTGGGAATCAAGGCAGGGGCGGAGCTTTCTTT.

The V call is TRBV20-1, the J call TRBJ2-1; TRBD2 agrees at 13 bases. The closer fit of TRBJ2-7 to the DNA end suggests the J call may be wrong. This CDR3 has 16 amino acids. Germline CDR1 reads DFQATT; CDR2 reads SNEGSKA (reference sequence). The CDR3 region has the DNA TGCAGTGCTAGCAGGACTAGCGGGGGCCATTACAATGAGCAGTACTTC. Residues: CSASRTSGGHYNEQYF.

Ten or more counts support this clonotype. The chain is built from TRBV12-3 or TRBV12-4 and TRBJ1-1; the D is unclear. Trimming took 6 bases from V and 1 from J, leaving 9 bases between them. CDR3 length equals 13 residues. The CDR3 DNA is TGTGCCAGCAGACCTCGACAGAACACTGAAGCTTTCTTT. It encodes CASRPRQNTEAFF.

This clonotype came up many times. The V call is TRBV7-9, the J call TRBJ1-2; tentatively, D is TRBD1 (6 bases). Trimming stripped 5 bases from V and 4 bases from J, with 20 bases between. The CDR3 consists of 16 residues. Germline V CDR1 and CDR2: SEHNR, FQNEAQ (reference sequence). Written as DNA, the CDR3 is TGTGCCAGCAGCCCCCTGGGGGCAGGGTCAGGCTATGGCTACACCTTC. This sequence encodes CASSPLGAGSGYGYTF. Supplemented by reference TRBV7-9 and TRBJ1-2, the full variable domain reads DTGVSQNPRHKITKRGQNVTFRCDPISEHNRLYWYRQTLGQGPEFLTYFQNEAQLEKSRLLSDRFSAERPKGSFSTLEIQRTEQGDSAMYLCASSPLGAGSGYGYTFGSGTRLTVV.

This clonotype came up many times. The rearrangement uses TRBV29-1 and TRBJ1-2; D is perhaps TRBD1 (6 bases). The germline gives CDR1 SQVTM, CDR2 ANQGSEA. This CDR3 is 14 amino acids long. V dropped 0 bases and J dropped 7 bases, with 15 bases sitting between them. The CDR3 coding sequence is TGCAGCGTTGAAGATCGGTGGGGGCGAGGTGGCTACACCTTC. This encodes CSVEDRWGRGGYTF. Based on the CDR3 plus reference TRBV29-1 and TRBJ1-2, the full variable domain is SAVISQKPSRDICQRGTSLTIQCQVDSQVTMMFWYRQQPGQSLTLIATANQGSEATYESGFVIDKFPISRPNLTFSTLTVSNMSPEDSSIYLCSVEDRWGRGGYTFGSGTRLTVV.

This clonotype was found many times. The chain couples TRBV28 to TRBJ1-2, with TRBD1 identical over 8 bases. CDR3 length equals 14 residues. Germline loops: CDR1 MDHEN, CDR2 SYDVKM. The ends lost 3 bases at V and 8 bases at J; junction bases unmatched: 8. Here the CDR3 DNA reads TGTGCCAGCAGTTTGCGGCAGGGGGCGCAAGGCTACACCTTC. This sequence encodes CASSLRQGAQGYTF.

The chain carries TRBV20-1 and TRBJ2-3; D not resolved. Per germline, CDR1 DFQATT and CDR2 SNEGSKA (reference sequence). The length of the CDR3 is 11 residues. V was clipped by 7 bases and J by 2 bases, with 7 bases between them. CDR3 region: CSEGSTDTQYF. The CDR3 DNA sequence: TGCAGTGAAGGGTCCACAGATACGCAGTATTTT.

This clonotype has ten or more counts. The chain is built from TRBV14 and TRBJ2-7, with D tentatively TRBD1 (6 bases). The CDR3 loop spans 12 amino acids. Trimming stripped 6 bases from V and 6 bases from J, with 12 bases between. The V gene's germline CDR1 is SGHDN and CDR2 FVKESK. CDR3 loop: CASSPGAREQYF. The CDR3 DNA follows: TGTGCCAGCAGTCCAGGGGCGCGCGAGCAGTACTTC.